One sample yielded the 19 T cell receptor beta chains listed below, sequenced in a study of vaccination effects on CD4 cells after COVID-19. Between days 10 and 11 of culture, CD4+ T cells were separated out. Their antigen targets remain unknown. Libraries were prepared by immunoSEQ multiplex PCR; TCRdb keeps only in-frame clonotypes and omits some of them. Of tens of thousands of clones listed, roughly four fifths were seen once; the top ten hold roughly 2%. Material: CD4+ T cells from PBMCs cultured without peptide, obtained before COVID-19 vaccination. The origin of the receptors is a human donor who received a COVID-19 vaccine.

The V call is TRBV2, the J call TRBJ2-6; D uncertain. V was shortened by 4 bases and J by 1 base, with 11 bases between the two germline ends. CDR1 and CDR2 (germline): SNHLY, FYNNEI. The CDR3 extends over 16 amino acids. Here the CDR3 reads CASSGRPSSGANVLTF. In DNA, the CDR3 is TGTGCCAGCAGTGGAAGGCCATCTTCTGGGGCCAACGTCCTGACTTTC.

The CDR3 reads CAGHDQGVRASPLHF. The CDR3 DNA reads TGTGCCGGCCACGATCAGGGGGTGAGAGCTTCACCCCTCCACTTT. This chain joins TRBV30 and TRBJ1-6; 7 bases align to TRBD1. The CDR3 consists of 15 residues. V gave up 8 bases and J gave up 9 bases; unmatched junction bases: 16. CDR1 GTSNPN and CDR2 SVGIG come from the germline V gene (reference sequence).

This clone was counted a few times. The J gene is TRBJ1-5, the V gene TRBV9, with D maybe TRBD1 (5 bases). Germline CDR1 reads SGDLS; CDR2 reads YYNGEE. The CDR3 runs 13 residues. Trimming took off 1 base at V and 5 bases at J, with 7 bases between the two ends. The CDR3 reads CASSVSGDQPQHF. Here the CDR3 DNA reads TGTGCCAGCAGCGTATCGGGGGATCAGCCCCAGCATTTT.

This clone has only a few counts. CDR3 sequence: CASSGLGQATNEKLFF. DNA for the CDR3: TGTGCCAGCAGTGGCCTTGGACAGGCAACTAATGAAAAACTGTTTTTT. V gene TRBV6-1 combines with J gene TRBJ1-4; 7 bases align to TRBD1. This CDR3 is built from 16 residues. Germline CDR1 is MNHNS and CDR2 is SASEGT. J lost 0 bases, V lost 4 bases, and 5 bases had no gene match.

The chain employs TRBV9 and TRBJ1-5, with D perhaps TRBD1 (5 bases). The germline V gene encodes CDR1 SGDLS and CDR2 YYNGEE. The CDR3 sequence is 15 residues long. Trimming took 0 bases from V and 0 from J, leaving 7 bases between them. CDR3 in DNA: TGTGCCAGCAGCGTAGCAGGGCTTAGCAATCAGCCCCAGCATTTT. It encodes CASSVAGLSNQPQHF.

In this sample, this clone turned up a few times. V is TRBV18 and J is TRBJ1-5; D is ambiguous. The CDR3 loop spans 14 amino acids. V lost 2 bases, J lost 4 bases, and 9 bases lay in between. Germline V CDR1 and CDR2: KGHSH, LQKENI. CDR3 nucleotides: TGTGCCAGCTCACCAGTAGGAGTTAATCAGCCCCAGCATTTT. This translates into CASSPVGVNQPQHF.

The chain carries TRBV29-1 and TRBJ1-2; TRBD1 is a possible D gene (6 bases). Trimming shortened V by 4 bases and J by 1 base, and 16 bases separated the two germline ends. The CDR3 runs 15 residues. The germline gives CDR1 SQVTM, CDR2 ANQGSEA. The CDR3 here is CSVALAGGRNYGYTF. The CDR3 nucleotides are TGCAGCGTTGCCCTAGCTGGGGGCCGTAACTATGGCTACACCTTC. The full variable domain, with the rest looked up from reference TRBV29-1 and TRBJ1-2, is SAVISQKPSRDICQRGTSLTIQCQVDSQVTMMFWYRQQPGQSLTLIATANQGSEATYESGFVIDKFPISRPNLTFSTLTVSNMSPEDSSIYLCSVALAGGRNYGYTFGSGTRLTVV.

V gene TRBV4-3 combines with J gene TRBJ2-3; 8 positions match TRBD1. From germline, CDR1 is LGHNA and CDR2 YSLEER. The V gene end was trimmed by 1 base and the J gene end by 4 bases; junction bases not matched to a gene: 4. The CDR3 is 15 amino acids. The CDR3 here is CASSQADREADTQYF. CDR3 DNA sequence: TGCGCCAGCAGCCAAGCGGACAGGGAGGCAGATACGCAGTATTTT.

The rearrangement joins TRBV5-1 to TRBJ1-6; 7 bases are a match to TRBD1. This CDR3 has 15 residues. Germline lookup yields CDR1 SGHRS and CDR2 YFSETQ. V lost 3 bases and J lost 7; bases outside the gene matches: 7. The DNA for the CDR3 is TGCGCCAGCAGCTCCCTGACAGGGCAGAATTCACCCCTCCACTTT. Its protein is CASSSLTGQNSPLHF.

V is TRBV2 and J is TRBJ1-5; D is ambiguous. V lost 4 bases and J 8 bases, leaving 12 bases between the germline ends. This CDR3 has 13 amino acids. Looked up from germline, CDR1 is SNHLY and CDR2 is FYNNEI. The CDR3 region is CASSAPMEEPQHF. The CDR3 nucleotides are TGTGCCAGCAGTGCCCCCATGGAGGAGCCCCAGCATTTT. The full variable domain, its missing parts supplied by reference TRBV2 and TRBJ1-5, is EPEVTQTPSHQVTQMGQEVILRCVPISNHLYFYWYRQILGQKVEFLVSFYNNEISEKSEIFDDQFSVERPDGSNFTLKIRSTKLEDSAMYFCASSAPMEEPQHFGDGTRLSIL.

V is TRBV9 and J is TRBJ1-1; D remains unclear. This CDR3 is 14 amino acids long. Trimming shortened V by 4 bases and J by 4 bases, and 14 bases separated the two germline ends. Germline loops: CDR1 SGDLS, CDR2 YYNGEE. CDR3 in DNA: TGTGCCAGCAGCCCAGTTATATCAGGCACTGAAGCTTTCTTT. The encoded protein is CASSPVISGTEAFF.

CDR3 sequence reads: CASSLDAGTYEQYV. In DNA form, the CDR3 reads TGTGCCAGCAGCTTAGATGCAGGGACCTACGAGCAGTACGTC. This chain joins TRBV7-8 and TRBJ2-7, with TRBD1 as a possible D gene (5 bases). V lost 1 base to trimming and J lost 2 bases, with 9 bases between them. The CDR3 extends over 14 amino acids. The V gene's germline CDR1 is SGHVS and CDR2 FQNEAQ.

The CDR3 loop is CASSFPAQKSTDTQYF. DNA of the CDR3: TGTGCCAGCAGCTTCCCAGCGCAGAAGAGCACAGATACGCAGTATTTT. V gene TRBV5-5 combines with J gene TRBJ2-3; D call uncertain. The germline CDR1 and CDR2 sequences are SGHKS and YYEKEE (reference sequence). The CDR3 has 16 amino acids. V was trimmed by 2 bases and J by 0 bases, leaving 13 bases between them.

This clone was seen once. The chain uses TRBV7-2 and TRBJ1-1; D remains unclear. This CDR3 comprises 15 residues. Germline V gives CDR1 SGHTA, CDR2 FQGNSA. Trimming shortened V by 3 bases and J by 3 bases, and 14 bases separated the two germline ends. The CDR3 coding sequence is TGTGCCAGCAGCTTGAGTAGCGGGGTGGACACTGAAGCTTTCTTT. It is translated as CASSLSSGVDTEAFF.

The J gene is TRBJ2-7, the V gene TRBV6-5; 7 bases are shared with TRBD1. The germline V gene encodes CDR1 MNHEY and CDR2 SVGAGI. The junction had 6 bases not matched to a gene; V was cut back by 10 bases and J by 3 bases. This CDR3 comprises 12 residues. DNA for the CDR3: TGTGCCACCACGACAGGGAGCTACGAGCAGTACGTC. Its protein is CATTTGSYEQYV.

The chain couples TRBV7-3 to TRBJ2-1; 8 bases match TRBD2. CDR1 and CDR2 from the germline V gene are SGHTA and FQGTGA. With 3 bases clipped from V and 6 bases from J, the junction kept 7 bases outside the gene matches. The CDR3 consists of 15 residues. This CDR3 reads CASSFNLAGSNEQFF. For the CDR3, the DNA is TGTGCCAGCAGCTTTAATTTAGCGGGGTCCAATGAGCAGTTCTTC.

Here the CDR3 DNA reads TGCGCCAGCAGCACCGGGACGGCGGGAAACACCATATATTTT. Its protein is CASSTGTAGNTIYF. The V call is TRBV5-1, the J call TRBJ1-3; TRBD1 might be the D (5 bases). This CDR3 spans 14 amino acids. Looked up from germline, CDR1 is SGHRS and CDR2 is YFSETQ. Between the trimmed V and J ends, which lost 4 bases and 4 bases, there was a span of 12 bases.

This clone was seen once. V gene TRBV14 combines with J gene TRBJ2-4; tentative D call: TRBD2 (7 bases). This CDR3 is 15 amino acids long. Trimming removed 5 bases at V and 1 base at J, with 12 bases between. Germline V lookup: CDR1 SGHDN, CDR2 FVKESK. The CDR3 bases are TGTGCCAGCAGCTCAGAGGGGGGGGCCAAAAACATTCAGTACTTC. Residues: CASSSEGGAKNIQYF.

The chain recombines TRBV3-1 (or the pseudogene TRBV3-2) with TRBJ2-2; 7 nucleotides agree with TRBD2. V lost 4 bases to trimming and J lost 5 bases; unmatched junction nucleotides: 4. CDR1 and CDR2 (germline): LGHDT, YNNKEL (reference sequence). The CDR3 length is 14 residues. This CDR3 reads CASSRRTRTGELFF. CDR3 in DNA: TGTGCCAGCAGCCGCCGGACTAGAACCGGGGAGCTGTTTTTT.